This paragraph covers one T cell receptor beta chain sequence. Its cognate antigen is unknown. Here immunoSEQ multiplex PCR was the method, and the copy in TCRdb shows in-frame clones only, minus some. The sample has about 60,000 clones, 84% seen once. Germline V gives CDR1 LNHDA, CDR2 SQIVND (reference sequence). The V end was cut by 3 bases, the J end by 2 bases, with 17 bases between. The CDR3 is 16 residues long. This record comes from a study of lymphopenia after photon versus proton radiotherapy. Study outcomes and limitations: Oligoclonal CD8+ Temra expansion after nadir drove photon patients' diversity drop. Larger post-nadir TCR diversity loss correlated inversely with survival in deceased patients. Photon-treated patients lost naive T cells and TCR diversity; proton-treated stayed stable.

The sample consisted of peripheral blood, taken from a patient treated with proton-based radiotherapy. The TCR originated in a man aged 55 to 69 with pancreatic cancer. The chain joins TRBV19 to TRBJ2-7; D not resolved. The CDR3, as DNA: TGTGCCAGTAGTATCAACGCTGGAGCGTTTGCCTACGAGCAGTACTTC. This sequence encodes CASSINAGAFAYEQYF.